One sample yielded the 3 T cell receptor beta chains listed below, sequenced in a study of T cell responses to AZD1222 COVID-19 vaccine (TCRdb year 2021). The time point label corresponds to: about 28 days (+/-7) after the second vaccine dose. Libraries were made using the immunoSEQ multiplex PCR assay. TCRdb retrieved this table from immuneACCESS and kept in-frame rearrangements only. Not all clones are present; in checked studies, unresolved V genes account for under half, and no reason is known for the remainder. The sample table shows nearly 110,000 clones, and approximately 92% are seen once. The ten top clones hold about 8.1% of the sample. The material was peripheral blood, obtained 28 days after the second AZD1222 dose. The origin of the receptors is an adult who received the AZD1222 COVID-19 vaccine.

The chain uses TRBV2 and TRBJ1-5; no definite D call. Trimming removed 5 bases at V and 5 bases at J, with 16 bases between. Germline-derived CDR1 and CDR2 are SNHLY and FYNNEI. This CDR3 spans 15 amino acids. The CDR3 region is CASSLDSLFYQPQHF. As DNA, the CDR3 is TGTGCCAGCAGTCTCGACTCTCTCTTTTATCAGCCCCAGCATTTT.

A single count supports this clone. J is TRBJ2-7 and V is TRBV6-2 or TRBV6-3; no reliable D call. The length of the CDR3 is 13 residues. CDR1 is MNHEY, CDR2 SVGEGT, per germline. Between the trimmed V and J ends, which lost 6 bases and 3 bases, there was a span of 12 bases. CDR3 sequence: CASSWSPLYEQYF. As DNA, the CDR3 is TGTGCCAGCAGCTGGAGTCCCCTCTACGAGCAGTACTTC.

This chain links TRBV9 with TRBJ2-7, with D tentatively TRBD1 (7 bases). The germline V and J ends were trimmed by 4 bases and 8 bases, with 22 bases remaining between them. This CDR3 contains 15 residues. Germline V gene sequence: CDR1 SGDLS, CDR2 YYNGEE. DNA for the CDR3: TGTGCCAGCAGCTCAGGGGGGACGTTAGTTGACCAGCAGTACTTC. Translation: CASSSGGTLVDQQYF.